Here is one TCR beta chain with its context. The antigen is undetermined. The sample comes from a study of CD8 T cells in ankylosing spondylitis. The V gene's germline CDR1 is ENHRY and CDR2 SYGVKD. This CDR3 is built from 13 residues. Germline trimming cut 8 bases from V and 6 bases from J; bases unmatched to any gene: 4. Whole-study results and caveats: Disease-linked clones reportedly showed significant enrichment in matched ankylosing spondylitis synovial fluid. Disease-linked clones were CD8+ and relatively rare in peripheral blood. Fewer than ten highly homologous variants made up a TCR beta motif that seemed to typify ankylosing spondylitis blood.

The TCR beta libraries were generated through quantitative 5'-RACE incorporating molecular barcodes. TCRdb analysed the 5' RACE reads with MiXCR anew, one entry per CDR3 protein. This table holds approximately 540,000 distinct CDR3 sequences, 9.5% to 15% found once. The specimen sequenced was blood, either unsorted or a sorted T cell fraction (not recorded which). This TCR was sampled from a male donor with ankylosing spondylitis. The chain is built from TRBV10-3 and TRBJ2-1, with 10 positions matching TRBD2. CDR3 nucleotides: TGTGCCATCTCTAGCGGGGGAGGCAATGAGCAGTTCTTC. Protein sequence: CAISSGGGNEQFF.